The 7 T cell receptor beta chains listed next were all sequenced from one sample in a study of blood T cell repertoires in COVID-19. Some clones are missing from TCRdb's copy, which holds only in-frame ones; the method was immunoSEQ multiplex PCR. Of 20,000 to 30,000 clones in the sample, around 84% were seen once. Sequenced sample: peripheral blood. The origin of the receptors is a woman older than 75 with acute or convalescent COVID-19.

This chain uses TRBV29-1 with TRBJ1-1; no reliable D call. Per germline, CDR1 SQVTM and CDR2 ANQGSEA. The CDR3 contains 11 residues. V lost 8 bases to trimming and J lost 4 bases, with 11 bases between them. CDR3 nucleotide sequence: TGCAGCAACAGAAGGCCCACTGAAGCTTTCTTT. Translated: CSNRRPTEAFF. The full variable domain, its missing parts supplied by reference TRBV29-1 and TRBJ1-1, is SAVISQKPSRDICQRGTSLTIQCQVDSQVTMMFWYRQQPGQSLTLIATANQGSEATYESGFVIDKFPISRPNLTFSTLTVSNMSPEDSSIYLCSNRRPTEAFFGQGTRLTVV.

The chain joins TRBV6-5 to TRBJ1-4, with TRBD1 matching 9 bases. The CDR3 contains 14 residues. Germline lookup yields CDR1 MNHEY and CDR2 SVGAGI. Trimming at V came to 5 bases and at J to 6 bases, leaving 4 bases not matched to a gene. Here the CDR3 reads CASSRDRADEKLFF. The CDR3 DNA reads TGTGCCAGCAGTCGGGACAGGGCCGATGAAAAACTGTTTTTT.

V is TRBV9 and J is TRBJ1-2, with 7 bases matching TRBD1. The CDR3 totals 15 residues. Germline V lookup: CDR1 SGDLS, CDR2 YYNGEE. J lost 2 bases, V lost 0 bases, and 4 bases had no gene match. CDR3 coding DNA: TGTGCCAGCAGCGTAGGTACAGGGGTAAACTATGGCTACACCTTC. Amino acids: CASSVGTGVNYGYTF.

V and J are TRBV2 and TRBJ2-5; TRBD2 might be the D (5 bases). Between the trimmed V and J ends, which lost 8 bases and 2 bases, there was a span of 9 bases. Germline CDR1 is SNHLY and CDR2 is FYNNEI. The CDR3 has 12 amino acids. The CDR3 sequence is CASWTAQETQYF. For the CDR3, the DNA is TGTGCCAGCTGGACTGCTCAAGAGACCCAGTACTTC.

The chain links TRBV25-1 to TRBJ1-2; 7 positions agree with TRBD1. V was clipped by 1 base and J by 8 bases; unmatched bases: 7. Per germline, CDR1 MGHDK and CDR2 SYGVNS. The CDR3 extends over 14 amino acids. In DNA, the CDR3 is TGTGCCAGCAGTGAATCGGGGCAGGGGGACGGCTACACCTTC. Protein: CASSESGQGDGYTF.

The chain uses TRBV11-2 and TRBJ2-5; 10 bases line up with TRBD2. The junction had 7 bases not matched to a gene; V was cut back by 5 bases and J by 1 base. CDR3 length: 16 residues. Germline V gives CDR1 SGHAT, CDR2 FQNNGV. CDR3 DNA: TGTGCCAGCAGCACAGGACTAGCGGCCTTCCAAGAGACCCAGTACTTC. Amino acid sequence: CASSTGLAAFQETQYF.

The gene calls are TRBV6-6 and TRBJ2-1, with TRBD2 identical over 14 bases. CDR3 length: 17 amino acids. Germline V gene data show CDR1 as MNHNY and CDR2 as SVGAGI (reference sequence). V was clipped by 5 bases and J by 6 bases; unmatched bases: 9. For the CDR3, the DNA is TGTGCCAGCAGTCTCGGACTAGCGGGAGGAAGTTTCAATGAGCAGTTCTTC. Translated, it gives CASSLGLAGGSFNEQFF.